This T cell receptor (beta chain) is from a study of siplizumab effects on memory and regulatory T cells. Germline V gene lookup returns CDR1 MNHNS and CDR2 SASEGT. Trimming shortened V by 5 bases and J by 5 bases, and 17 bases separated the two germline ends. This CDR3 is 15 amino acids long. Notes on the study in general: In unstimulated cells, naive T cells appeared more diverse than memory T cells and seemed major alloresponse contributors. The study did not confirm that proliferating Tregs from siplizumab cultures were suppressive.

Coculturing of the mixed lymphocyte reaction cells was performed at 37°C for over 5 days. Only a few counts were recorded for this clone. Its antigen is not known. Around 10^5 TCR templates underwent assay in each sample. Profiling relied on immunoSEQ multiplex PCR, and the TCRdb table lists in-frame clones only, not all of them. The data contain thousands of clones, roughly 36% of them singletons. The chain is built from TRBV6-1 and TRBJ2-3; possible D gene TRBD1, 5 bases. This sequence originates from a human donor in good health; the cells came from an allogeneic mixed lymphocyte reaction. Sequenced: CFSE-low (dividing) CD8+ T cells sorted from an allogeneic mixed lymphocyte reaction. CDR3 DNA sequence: TGTGCCAGCAGTTTTCAGGGTTGGGTGGGAGATACGCAGTATTTT. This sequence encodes CASSFQGWVGDTQYF.